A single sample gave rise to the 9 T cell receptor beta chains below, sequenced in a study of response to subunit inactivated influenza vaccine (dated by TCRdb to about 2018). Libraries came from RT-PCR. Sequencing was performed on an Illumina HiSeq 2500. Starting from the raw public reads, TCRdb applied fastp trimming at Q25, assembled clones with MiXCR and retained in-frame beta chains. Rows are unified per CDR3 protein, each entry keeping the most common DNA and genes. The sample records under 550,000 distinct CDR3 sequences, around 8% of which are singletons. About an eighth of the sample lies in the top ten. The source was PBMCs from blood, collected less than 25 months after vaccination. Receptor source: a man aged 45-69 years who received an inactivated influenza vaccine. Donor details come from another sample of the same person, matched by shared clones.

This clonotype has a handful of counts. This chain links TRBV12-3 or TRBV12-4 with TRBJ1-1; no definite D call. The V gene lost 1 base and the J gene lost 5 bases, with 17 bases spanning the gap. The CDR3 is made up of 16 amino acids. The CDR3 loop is CASSLGGPHRGTEAFF. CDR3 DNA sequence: TGTGCCAGCAGTTTAGGAGGACCCCACCGGGGTACTGAAGCTTTCTTT.

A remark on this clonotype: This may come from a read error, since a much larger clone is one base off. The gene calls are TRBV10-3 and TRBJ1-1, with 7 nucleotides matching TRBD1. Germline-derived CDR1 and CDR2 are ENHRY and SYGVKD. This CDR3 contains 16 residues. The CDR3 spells CASSESGGQMNTEAFF. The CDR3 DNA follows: TGTGCCAGCAGTGAGTCTGGGGGACAGATGAACACTGAAGCTTTCTTT.

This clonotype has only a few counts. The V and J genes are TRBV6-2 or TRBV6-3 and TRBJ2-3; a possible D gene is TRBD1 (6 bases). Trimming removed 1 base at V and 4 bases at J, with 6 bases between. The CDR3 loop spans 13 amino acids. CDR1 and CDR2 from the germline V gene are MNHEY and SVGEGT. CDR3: CASSYYRADTQYF. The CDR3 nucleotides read TGTGCCAGCAGTTACTACAGGGCAGATACGCAGTATTTT.

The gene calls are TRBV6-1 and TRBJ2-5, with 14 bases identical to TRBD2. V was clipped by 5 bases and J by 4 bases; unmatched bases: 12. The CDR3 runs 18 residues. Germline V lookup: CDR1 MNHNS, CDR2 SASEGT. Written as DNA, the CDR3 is TGTGCCAGCAGTCCACTGGGACTAGCGGGAGTTCGTGGAGAGACCCAGTACTTC. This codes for CASSPLGLAGVRGETQYF.

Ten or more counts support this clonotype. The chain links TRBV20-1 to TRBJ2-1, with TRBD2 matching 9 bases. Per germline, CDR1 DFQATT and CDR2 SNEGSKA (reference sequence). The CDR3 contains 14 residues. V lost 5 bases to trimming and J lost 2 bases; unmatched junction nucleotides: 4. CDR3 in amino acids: CSARPSGAYNEQFF. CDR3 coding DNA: TGCAGTGCTCGTCCTAGCGGGGCCTACAATGAGCAGTTCTTC.

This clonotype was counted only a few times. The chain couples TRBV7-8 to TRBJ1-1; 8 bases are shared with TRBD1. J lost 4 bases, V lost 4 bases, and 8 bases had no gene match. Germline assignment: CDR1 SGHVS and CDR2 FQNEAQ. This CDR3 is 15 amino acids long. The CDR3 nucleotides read TGTGCCAGCAGCTCTCCGGGACAGGAGGGCACTGAAGCTTTCTTT. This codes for CASSSPGQEGTEAFF.

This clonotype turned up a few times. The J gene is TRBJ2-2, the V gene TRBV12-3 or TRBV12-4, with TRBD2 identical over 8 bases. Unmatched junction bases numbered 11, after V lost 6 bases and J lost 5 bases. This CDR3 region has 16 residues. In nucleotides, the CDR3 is TGTGCCAGCAGCGGGCTACTAGCGGAGGATACCGGGGAGCTGTTTTTT. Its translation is CASSGLLAEDTGELFF.

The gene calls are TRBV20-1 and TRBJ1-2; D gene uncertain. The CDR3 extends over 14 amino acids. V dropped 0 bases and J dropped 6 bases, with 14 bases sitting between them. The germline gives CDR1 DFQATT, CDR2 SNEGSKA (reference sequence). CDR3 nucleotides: TGCAGTGCTAGAGATAGAAGGACTCGCGATGGCTACACCTTC. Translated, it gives CSARDRRTRDGYTF.

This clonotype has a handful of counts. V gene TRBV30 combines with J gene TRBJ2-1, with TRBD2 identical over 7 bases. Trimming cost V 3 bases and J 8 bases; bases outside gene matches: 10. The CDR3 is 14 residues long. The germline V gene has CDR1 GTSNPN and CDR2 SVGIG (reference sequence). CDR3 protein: CAWRVGGPKDEQFF. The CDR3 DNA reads TGTGCCTGGAGGGTGGGAGGGCCGAAGGATGAGCAGTTCTTC.